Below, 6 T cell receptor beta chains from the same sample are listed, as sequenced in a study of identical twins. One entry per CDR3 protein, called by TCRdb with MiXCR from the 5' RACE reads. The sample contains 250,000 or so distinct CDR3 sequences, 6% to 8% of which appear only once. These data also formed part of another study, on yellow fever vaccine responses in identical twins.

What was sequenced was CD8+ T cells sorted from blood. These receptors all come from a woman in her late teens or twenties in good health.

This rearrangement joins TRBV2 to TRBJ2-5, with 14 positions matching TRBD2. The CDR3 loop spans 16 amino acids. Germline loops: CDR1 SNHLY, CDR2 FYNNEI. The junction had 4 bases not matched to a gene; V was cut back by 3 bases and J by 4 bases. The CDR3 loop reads CASSEGTSGSRETQYF. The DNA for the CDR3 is TGTGCCAGCAGTGAGGGGACTAGCGGGAGTCGAGAGACCCAGTACTTC. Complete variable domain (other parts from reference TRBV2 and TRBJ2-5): EPEVTQTPSHQVTQMGQEVILRCVPISNHLYFYWYRQILGQKVEFLVSFYNNEISEKSEIFDDQFSVERPDGSNFTLKIRSTKLEDSAMYFCASSEGTSGSRETQYFGPGTRLLVL.

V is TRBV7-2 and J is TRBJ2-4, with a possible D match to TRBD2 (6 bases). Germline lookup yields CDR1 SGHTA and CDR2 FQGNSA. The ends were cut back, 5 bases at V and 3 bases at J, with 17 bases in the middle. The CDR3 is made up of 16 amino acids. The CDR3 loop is CASSSSRAGIKNIQYF. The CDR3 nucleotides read TGTGCCAGCAGCAGTTCTAGGGCGGGGATCAAAAACATTCAGTACTTC.

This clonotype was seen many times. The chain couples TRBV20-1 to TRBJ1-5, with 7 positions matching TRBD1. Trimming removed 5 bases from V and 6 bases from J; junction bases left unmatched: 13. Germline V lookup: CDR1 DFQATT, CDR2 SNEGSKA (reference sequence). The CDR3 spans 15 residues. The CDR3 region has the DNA TGCAGTGCTCCTAACCCCTACGACAGGGCTCAGCCCCAGCATTTT. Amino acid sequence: CSAPNPYDRAQPQHF.

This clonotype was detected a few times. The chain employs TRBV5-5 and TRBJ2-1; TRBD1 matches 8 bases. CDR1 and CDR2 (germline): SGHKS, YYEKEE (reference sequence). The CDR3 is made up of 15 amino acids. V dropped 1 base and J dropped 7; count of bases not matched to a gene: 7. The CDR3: CASSLSGGPMNEQFF. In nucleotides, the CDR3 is TGTGCCAGCAGCTTGTCAGGGGGCCCTATGAATGAGCAGTTCTTC.

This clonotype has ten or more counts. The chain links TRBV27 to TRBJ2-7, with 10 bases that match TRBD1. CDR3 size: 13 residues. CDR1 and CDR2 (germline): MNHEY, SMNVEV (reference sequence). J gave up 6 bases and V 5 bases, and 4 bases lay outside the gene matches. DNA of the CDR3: TGTGCCAGCAGTCCCGACAGGGGGCGCGAGCAGTACTTC. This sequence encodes CASSPDRGREQYF.

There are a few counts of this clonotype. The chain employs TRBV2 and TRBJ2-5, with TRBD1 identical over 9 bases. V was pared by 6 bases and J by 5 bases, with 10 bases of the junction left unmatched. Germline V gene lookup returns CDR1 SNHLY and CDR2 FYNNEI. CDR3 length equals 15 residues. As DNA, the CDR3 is TGTGCCAGCAGACCCCTAGGGGACAGGGACGAGACCCAGTACTTC. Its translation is CASRPLGDRDETQYF.